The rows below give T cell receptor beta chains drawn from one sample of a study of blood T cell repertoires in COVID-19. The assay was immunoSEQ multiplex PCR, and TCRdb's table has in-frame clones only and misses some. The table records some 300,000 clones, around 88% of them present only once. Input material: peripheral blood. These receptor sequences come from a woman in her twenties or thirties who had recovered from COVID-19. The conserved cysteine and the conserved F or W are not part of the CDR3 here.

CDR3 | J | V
ASSLWTGTNQPQH | TRBJ1-5 | TRBV6-5
ATPGNEQF | TRBJ2-1 | TRBV7-5
ASSQAWDSFYEQY | TRBJ2-7 | TRBV4-3
ASSQDSGGAYEQY | TRBJ2-7 | TRBV4-2
ASSESRQPRGPDTQY | TRBJ2-3 | TRBV6-1
ASSYAGSSELF | TRBJ2-2 | TRBV6-6
ASNKDRLNTEAF | TRBJ1-1 | TRBV6-5
ASRGGQFQETQY | TRBJ2-5 | TRBV2
ATSRAPADRGNTEAF | TRBJ1-1 | TRBV15
SVEESRATDTQY | TRBJ2-3 | TRBV29-1
ASGLSTGGYLYGYT | TRBJ1-2 | TRBV12-5
ASSIPGEYGYT | TRBJ1-2 | TRBV28
ASSLDRGLYEQY | TRBJ2-7 | TRBV5-4
ASSLRQAWGSYKLNTEAF | TRBJ1-1 | TRBV13
SAIKPNEQF | TRBJ2-1 | TRBV20-1
ASSEAGENYTGELF | TRBJ2-2 | TRBV10-1
ASSLGLGREQF | TRBJ2-1 | TRBV5-1
AWSVLLAGGQETQY | TRBJ2-5 | TRBV30
ASIHRGGDHSPLH | TRBJ1-6 | TRBV2
ASSPSTGREKLF | TRBJ1-4 | TRBV7-9
ASSYEEKLF | TRBJ1-4 | TRBV6-2/TRBV6-3
ASSLVGQAINSPLH | TRBJ1-6 | TRBV5-5
ASSLGKQGEDYGYT | TRBJ1-2 | TRBV5-4
AWSDRVGSEKLF | TRBJ1-4 | TRBV30